The 18 T cell receptor beta chains reported below all come from one sample, sequenced in a study of identical twins. TCRdb recomputed calls from the 5' RACE reads with MiXCR, one row per CDR3 protein. The table shows 550,000 to 800,000 distinct CDR3 sequences, with roughly 7.2% occurring only once. The sample was also reused in another study, on yellow fever vaccine responses in identical twins.

The material sequenced was PBMCs. The receptor source for this set is a woman in her late teens or twenties in good health.

Many counts were recorded for this clonotype. The J gene is TRBJ1-1, the V gene TRBV12-3 or TRBV12-4; D not certain. The CDR3 is 14 amino acids. V was shortened by 1 base and J by 3 bases, with 9 bases between the two germline ends. This CDR3 reads CASSLGGSDTEAFF. CDR3 in DNA: TGTGCCAGCAGTTTAGGGGGATCGGACACTGAAGCTTTCTTT.

The CDR3 nucleotides read TGTGCCATCAGGCCGGCAGGGGAAAACACCGGGGAGCTGTTTTTT. Translation gives CAIRPAGENTGELFF. The rearrangement joins TRBV10-3 to TRBJ2-2; D is possibly TRBD1 (6 bases). This CDR3 contains 15 residues. CDR1 ENHRY and CDR2 SYGVKD come from the germline V gene. V shed 6 bases and J shed 2 bases, with 13 bases lying between them.

The table lists this clonotype with a few counts. V usage is TRBV5-6 and J usage is TRBJ2-7, with 7 bases matching TRBD1. The CDR3 is 12 amino acids. The V gene end was trimmed by 2 bases and the J gene end by 6 bases; junction bases not matched to a gene: 2. Per the germline V gene, CDR1 is SGHDT and CDR2 is YYEEEE. CDR3 sequence (DNA): TGTGCCAGCAGCTTACAGGGGTCCGAGCAGTACGTC. It codes for CASSLQGSEQYV.

The chain couples TRBV5-1 to TRBJ1-6; D is unresolved. CDR1 SGHRS and CDR2 YFSETQ come from the germline V gene. Trimming pared 1 base from V and 7 bases from J, leaving 15 bases between. This CDR3 has 16 amino acids. The CDR3 here is CASSLIVGDPNSPLHF. The CDR3 region has the DNA TGCGCCAGCAGCTTGATCGTCGGGGATCCAAATTCACCCCTCCACTTT.

Written as DNA, the CDR3 is TGTGCCAGCAGCCCTCGGGACAGACCCCTTCGGTACTTC. It is translated as CASSPRDRPLRYF. The chain uses TRBV28 and TRBJ2-7; 7 bases fit TRBD1. The CDR3 is 13 amino acids. Per the germline V gene, CDR1 is MDHEN and CDR2 is SYDVKM. V shed 6 bases, J shed 12 bases, and the junction held 14 bases outside the gene matches. Full variable domain (remainder filled in from reference TRBV28 and TRBJ2-7): DVKVTQSSRYLVKRTGEKVFLECVQDMDHENMFWYRQDPGLGLRLIYFSYDVKMKEKGDIPEGYSVSREKKERFSLILESASTNQTSMYLCASSPRDRPLRYFGPGTRLTVT.

This clonotype has a count of ten or more. The chain uses TRBV9 and TRBJ2-1; TRBD2 matches 10 bases. This CDR3 is 15 amino acids long. V trimming: 4 bases; J trimming: 7 bases; junction bases outside the gene matches: 8. Germline CDR1 reads SGDLS; CDR2 reads YYNGEE. CDR3 in amino acids: CASSPEGLAWNEQFF. CDR3 sequence (DNA): TGTGCCAGCAGCCCCGAGGGACTAGCGTGGAATGAGCAGTTCTTC.

The chain links TRBV6-7 to TRBJ2-7; D is undetermined. TRBV6-7 is given ORF status, its function remaining uncertain. This CDR3 contains 17 residues. V lost 2 bases and J lost 0, with 17 bases in between. CDR3 amino acids: CASSYPTGGKCSYEQYV. DNA for the CDR3: TGTGCCAGCAGTTACCCGACTGGCGGAAAGTGCTCCTACGAGCAGTACGTC.

The CDR3 is CSARDQAGGYEQFF. Here the CDR3 DNA reads TGCAGTGCTAGAGATCAGGCGGGGGGGTATGAGCAGTTCTTC. The chain carries TRBV20-1 and TRBJ2-1, with 9 bases lining up with TRBD2. The germline V gene encodes CDR1 DFQATT and CDR2 SNEGSKA (reference sequence). V trimming: 0 bases; J trimming: 8 bases; junction bases outside the gene matches: 5. This CDR3 contains 14 residues.

This rearrangement joins TRBV20-1 to TRBJ2-5; D is undetermined. The V and J ends lost 3 bases and 1 base respectively, with 12 bases between them. The CDR3 is 14 residues long. Per the germline V gene, CDR1 is DFQATT and CDR2 is SNEGSKA (reference sequence). CDR3 loop: CSARWQTPQETQYF. The CDR3 region has the DNA TGCAGTGCTAGGTGGCAGACACCCCAAGAGACCCAGTACTTC.

In this sample, this clonotype turned up many times. This sequence joins TRBV6-1 and TRBJ1-2; 12 nucleotides agree with TRBD1. J was trimmed by 8 bases and V by 5 bases; bases with no gene match: 9. This CDR3 is built from 15 residues. From germline, CDR1 is MNHNS and CDR2 SASEGT. CDR3 coding DNA: TGTGCCAGCAGTCTCCCGGGACAGGGGGCAGAGGGCTACACCTTC. Translating gives CASSLPGQGAEGYTF.

This clonotype appeared many times. The chain has TRBV6-5 and TRBJ1-1; D gene ambiguous. Trimming took off 0 bases at V and 6 bases at J, with 14 bases between the two ends. Germline lookup yields CDR1 MNHEY and CDR2 SVGAGI. There are 15 residues in the CDR3. As DNA, the CDR3 is TGTGCCAGCAGTTACTCGGCGGGAAGTTTTCCTGAAGCTTTCTTT. Amino acid sequence: CASSYSAGSFPEAFF.

In its sample, this clonotype was seen a few times. V and J are TRBV24-1 and TRBJ2-1, with 12 nucleotides matching TRBD2. Germline CDR1 reads KGHDR; CDR2 reads SFDVKD. Trimming cost V 4 bases and J 14 bases; bases outside gene matches: 11. This CDR3 region has 15 residues. The CDR3 protein is CATSDPTTSGRTKFF. In nucleotides, the CDR3 is TGTGCCACCAGTGACCCAACGACTAGCGGGAGAACTAAGTTCTTC.

The rearrangement uses TRBV29-1 and TRBJ2-7; no definite D call. The CDR3 sequence is 12 residues long. The V gene's germline CDR1 is SQVTM and CDR2 ANQGSEA. Trimming took 6 bases from V and 5 from J, leaving 14 bases between them. CDR3 sequence (DNA): TGCAGCGTAGTAGGGTTGTTTCACGAGCAGTACGTC. This codes for CSVVGLFHEQYV.

This clonotype was detected only a few times. V and J are TRBV4-1 and TRBJ2-5, with 10 bases lining up with TRBD1. The CDR3 totals 15 residues. Per the germline V gene, CDR1 is MGHRA and CDR2 is YSYEKL. Trimming took 3 bases from V and 2 from J; bases not matched to a gene: 3. The CDR3 coding sequence is TGCGCCAGCAGCCAGAGGACAGGGGGTCAAGAGACCCAGTACTTC. It translates to CASSQRTGGQETQYF.

This clonotype was seen repeatedly, ten times or more. The chain is built from TRBV12-3 or TRBV12-4 and TRBJ2-7; TRBD2 might be the D (6 bases). Trimming cost V 6 bases and J 3 bases, with 18 bases left between them. The CDR3 consists of 15 residues. The CDR3 sequence: CASSRDFLLGYEQYF. In nucleotides, the CDR3 is TGTGCCAGCAGCCGGGACTTCCTTCTGGGCTACGAGCAGTACTTC.

This clonotype was counted ten times or more. This chain joins TRBV12-3 or TRBV12-4 and TRBJ1-2, with D maybe TRBD1 (6 bases). Trimming cost V 6 bases and J 3 bases, with 32 bases left between them. The CDR3 consists of 20 residues. This CDR3 is CASRTTGPAVGLISDYGYTF. In DNA, the CDR3 is TGTGCCAGCAGGACCACAGGGCCAGCCGTGGGTCTAATAAGTGACTATGGCTACACCTTC.

This clonotype turned up a few times. The chain joins TRBV28 to TRBJ2-4; D possibly matches TRBD1 or TRBD2 (5 bases each). Looked up from germline, CDR1 is MDHEN and CDR2 is SYDVKM. Trimming stripped 4 bases from V and 8 bases from J, with 12 bases between. The CDR3 extends over 13 amino acids. In DNA, the CDR3 is TGTGCCAGCAGTTCCCAGCAGGGACACATTCAGTACTTC. This codes for CASSSQQGHIQYF.

The chain links TRBV6-1 to TRBJ1-1, with unresolved D. The V gene's germline CDR1 is MNHNS and CDR2 SASEGT. The V gene lost 8 bases and the J gene lost 6 bases, with 22 bases spanning the gap. The CDR3 sequence is 15 residues long. The CDR3 coding sequence is TGTGCCAGCGCCATTCCTTGGGCTAGTCCGGCTGAAGCTTTCTTT. Residues: CASAIPWASPAEAFF.